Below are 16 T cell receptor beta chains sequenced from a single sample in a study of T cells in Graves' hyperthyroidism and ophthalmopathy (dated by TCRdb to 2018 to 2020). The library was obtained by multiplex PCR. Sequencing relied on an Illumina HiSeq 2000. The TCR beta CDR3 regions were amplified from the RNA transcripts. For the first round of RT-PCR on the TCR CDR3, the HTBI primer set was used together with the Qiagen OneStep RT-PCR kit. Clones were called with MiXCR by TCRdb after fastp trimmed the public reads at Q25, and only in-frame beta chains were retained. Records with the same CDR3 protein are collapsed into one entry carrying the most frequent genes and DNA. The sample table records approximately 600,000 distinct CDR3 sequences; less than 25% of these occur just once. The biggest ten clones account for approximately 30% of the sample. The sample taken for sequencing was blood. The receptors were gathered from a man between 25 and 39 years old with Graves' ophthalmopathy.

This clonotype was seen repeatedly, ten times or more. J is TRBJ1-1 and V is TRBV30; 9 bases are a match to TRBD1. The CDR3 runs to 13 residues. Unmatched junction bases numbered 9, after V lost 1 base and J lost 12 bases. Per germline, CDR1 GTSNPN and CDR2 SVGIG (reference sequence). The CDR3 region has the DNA TGTGCCTGGAGTGGAACAGGGGGCGGATCGTCTTTCTTT. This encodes CAWSGTGGGSSFF.

The CDR3 DNA follows: TGTGCCAGTAGTGTGAGGACGGACTACTACGAGCAGTACTTC. Amino acids: CASSVRTDYYEQYF. The rearrangement uses TRBV19 and TRBJ2-7; perhaps TRBD2 as D (6 bases). This CDR3 has 14 amino acids. Trimming removed 5 bases from V and 3 bases from J, with 14 bases in between. Germline values: CDR1 LNHDA, CDR2 SQIVND (reference sequence).

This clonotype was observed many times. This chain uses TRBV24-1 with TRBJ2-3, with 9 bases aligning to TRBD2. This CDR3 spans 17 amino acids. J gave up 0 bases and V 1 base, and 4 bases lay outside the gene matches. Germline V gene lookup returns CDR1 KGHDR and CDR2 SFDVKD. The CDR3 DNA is TGTGCCACCAGTGATTTTCTCGCGGGAGGGAGCACAGATACGCAGTATTTT. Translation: CATSDFLAGGSTDTQYF.

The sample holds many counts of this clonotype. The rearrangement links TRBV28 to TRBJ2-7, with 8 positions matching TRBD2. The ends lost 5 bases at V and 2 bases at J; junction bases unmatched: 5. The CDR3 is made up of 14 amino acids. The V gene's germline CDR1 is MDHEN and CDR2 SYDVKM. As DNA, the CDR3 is TGTGCCAGCAGTACTAGCGGTAGAGCCTACGAGCAGTACTTC. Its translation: CASSTSGRAYEQYF.

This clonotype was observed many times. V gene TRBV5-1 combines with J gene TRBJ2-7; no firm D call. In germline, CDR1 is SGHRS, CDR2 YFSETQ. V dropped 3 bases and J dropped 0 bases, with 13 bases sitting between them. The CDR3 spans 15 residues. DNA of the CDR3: TGCGCCAGCAGCTCCCTTTCCCGGAACTCCTACGAGCAGTACTTC. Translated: CASSSLSRNSYEQYF.

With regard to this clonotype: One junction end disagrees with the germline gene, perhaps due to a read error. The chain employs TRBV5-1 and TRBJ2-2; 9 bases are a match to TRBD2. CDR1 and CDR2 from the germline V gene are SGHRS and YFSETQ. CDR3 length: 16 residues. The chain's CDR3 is CASRPTSGSNTGELLF. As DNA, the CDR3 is TGCGCCAGCAGGCCTACTAGCGGGTCGAACACCGGGGAGCTGCTTTTT.

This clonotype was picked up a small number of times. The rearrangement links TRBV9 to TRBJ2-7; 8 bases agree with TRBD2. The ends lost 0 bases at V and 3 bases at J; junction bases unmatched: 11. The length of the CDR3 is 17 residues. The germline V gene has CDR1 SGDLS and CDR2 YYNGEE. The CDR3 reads CASSVGTSTISGYEQYF. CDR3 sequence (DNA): TGTGCCAGCAGCGTAGGGACTAGCACGATTTCGGGCTACGAGCAGTACTTC. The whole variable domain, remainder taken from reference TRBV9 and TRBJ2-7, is DSGVTQTPKHLITATGQRVTLRCSPRSGDLSVYWYQQSLDQGLQFLIQYYNGEERAKGNILERFSAQQFPDLHSELNLSSLELGDSALYFCASSVGTSTISGYEQYFGPGTRLTVT.

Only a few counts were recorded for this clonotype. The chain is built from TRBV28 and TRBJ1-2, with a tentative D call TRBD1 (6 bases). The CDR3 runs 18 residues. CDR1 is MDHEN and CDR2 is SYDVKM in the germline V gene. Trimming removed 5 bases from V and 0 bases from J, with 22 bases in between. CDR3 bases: TGTGCCAGCAGTGCAAATGACAGGTACTTAGAGTCTAACTATGGCTACACCTTC. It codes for CASSANDRYLESNYGYTF.

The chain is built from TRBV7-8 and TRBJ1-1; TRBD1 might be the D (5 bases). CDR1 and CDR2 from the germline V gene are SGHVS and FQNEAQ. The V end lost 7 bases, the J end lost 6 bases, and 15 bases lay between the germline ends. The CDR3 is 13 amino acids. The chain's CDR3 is CASNDSWDAEAFF. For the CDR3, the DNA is TGTGCCAGCAACGACAGTTGGGACGCTGAAGCTTTCTTT. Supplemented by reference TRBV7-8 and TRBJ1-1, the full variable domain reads GAGVSQSPRYKVAKRGQDVALRCDPISGHVSLFWYQQALGQGPEFLTYFQNEAQLDKSGLPSDRFFAERPEGSVSTLKIQRTQQEDSAVYLCASNDSWDAEAFFGQGTRLTVV.

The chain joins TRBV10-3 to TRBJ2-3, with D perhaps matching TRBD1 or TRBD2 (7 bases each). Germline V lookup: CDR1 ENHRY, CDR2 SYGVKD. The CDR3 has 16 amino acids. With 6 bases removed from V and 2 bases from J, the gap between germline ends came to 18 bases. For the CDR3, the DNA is TGTGCCATCAGAGGCTTCGGGGGGACAGTCACAGATACGCAGTATTTT. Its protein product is CAIRGFGGTVTDTQYF.

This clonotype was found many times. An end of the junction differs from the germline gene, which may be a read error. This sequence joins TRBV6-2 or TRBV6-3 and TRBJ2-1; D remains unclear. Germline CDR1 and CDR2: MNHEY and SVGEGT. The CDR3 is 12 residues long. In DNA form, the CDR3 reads TGCGCCAGCAGCCGTAATTACAATGAGCAGTTCTTC. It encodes CASSRNYNEQFF.

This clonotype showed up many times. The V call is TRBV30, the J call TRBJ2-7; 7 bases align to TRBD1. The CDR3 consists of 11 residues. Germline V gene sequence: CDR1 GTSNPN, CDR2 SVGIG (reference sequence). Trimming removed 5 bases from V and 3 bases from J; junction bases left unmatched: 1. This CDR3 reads CAWGDSYEQYF. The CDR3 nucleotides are TGTGCCTGGGGGGACAGCTACGAGCAGTACTTC.

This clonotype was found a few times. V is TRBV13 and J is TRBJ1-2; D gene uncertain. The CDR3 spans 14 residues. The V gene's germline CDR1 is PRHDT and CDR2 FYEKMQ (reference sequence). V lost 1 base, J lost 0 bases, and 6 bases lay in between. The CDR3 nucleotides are TGTGCCAGCAGCTTAGCCATTTCTAACTATGGCTACACCTTC. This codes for CASSLAISNYGYTF.

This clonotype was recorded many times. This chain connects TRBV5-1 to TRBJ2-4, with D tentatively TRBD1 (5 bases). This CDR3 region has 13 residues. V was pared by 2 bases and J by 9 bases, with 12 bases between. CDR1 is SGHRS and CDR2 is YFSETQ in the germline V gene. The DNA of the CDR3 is TGCGCCAGCAGCTTCGGCAGGGCCTCCATTCAGTACTTC. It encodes CASSFGRASIQYF. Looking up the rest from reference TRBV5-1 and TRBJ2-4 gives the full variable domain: KAGVTQTPRYLIKTRGQQVTLSCSPISGHRSVSWYQQTPGQGLQFLFEYFSETQRNKGNFPGRFSGRQFSNSRSEMNVSTLELGDSALYLCASSFGRASIQYFGAGTRLSVL.

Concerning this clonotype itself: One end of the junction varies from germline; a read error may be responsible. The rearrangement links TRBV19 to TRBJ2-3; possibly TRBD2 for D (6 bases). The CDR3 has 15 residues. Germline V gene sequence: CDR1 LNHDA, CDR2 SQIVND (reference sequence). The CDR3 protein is CASSIRQEGRDTQYF. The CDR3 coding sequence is TGTGCTAGTAGTATAAGGCAGGAGGGTCGGGATACGCAGTATTTT.

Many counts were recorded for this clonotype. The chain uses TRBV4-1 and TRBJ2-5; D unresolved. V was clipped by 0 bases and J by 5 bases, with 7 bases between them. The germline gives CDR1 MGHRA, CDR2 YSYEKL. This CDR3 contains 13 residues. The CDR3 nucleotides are TGCGCCAGCAGCCAAGACGTCTGGGAGACCCAGTACTTC. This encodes CASSQDVWETQYF.